This T cell receptor beta chain was found in a study of T cells in Graves' hyperthyroidism and ophthalmopathy. Whole-study findings and limits: The model forecast ophthalmopathy, anticipating it by a median approximately 7 months before onset.

The investigators amplified TCR beta CDR3 regions from RNA transcripts. HTBI primers were employed in a first-round RT-PCR of the TCR CDR3. TCRdb called the multiplex PCR reads again in MiXCR, with one record for every CDR3 protein. The table has hundreds of thousands of distinct CDR3 sequences, 20% seen once; the top ten hold roughly 50%. Germline V lookup: CDR1 KGHDR, CDR2 SFDVKD. The length of the CDR3 is 12 residues. Trimming removed 7 bases from V and 5 bases from J, with 10 bases in between. Many counts were recorded for this clonotype. The antigen remains undetermined. The origin of this receptor is a man between 40 and 49 years old with Graves' ophthalmopathy. Material for sequencing was blood. V and J are TRBV24-1 and TRBJ2-5; D is undetermined. CDR3 sequence: CATSRPGETQYF. CDR3 in DNA: TGTGCCACCAGCCGTCCTGGGGAGACCCAGTACTTC.